These 14 T cell receptor beta chains originate from one sample sequenced in a study of blood T cell repertoires in COVID-19. Generated by immunoSEQ multiplex PCR, the TCRdb table keeps only in-frame clones and is missing some. The top ten hold approximately 11% of the sample, which has roughly 120,000 clones, less than 90% seen once. Sequences were obtained from peripheral blood. These receptors were collected from a man aged 80 or over with acute or convalescent COVID-19.

The chain uses TRBV11-2 and TRBJ2-5; 10 nucleotides agree with TRBD2. Germline V gives CDR1 SGHAT, CDR2 FQNNGV. This CDR3 has 14 amino acids. J gave up 9 bases and V 4 bases, and 8 bases lay outside the gene matches. The CDR3 reads CASSSQTSGLAQYF. The CDR3 coding sequence is TGTGCCAGCAGCTCTCAGACTAGCGGGTTGGCCCAGTACTTC.

The V and J genes are TRBV10-3 and TRBJ1-4; D may be TRBD1 (5 bases). Germline CDR1 is ENHRY and CDR2 is SYGVKD. The CDR3 is 15 amino acids. Between the trimmed V and J ends, which lost 6 bases and 8 bases, there was a span of 19 bases. The CDR3 sequence is CAISSRGDGGEKLFF. CDR3 sequence (DNA): TGTGCCATCAGCTCCCGGGGGGACGGAGGGGAAAAACTGTTTTTT.

V gene TRBV28 combines with J gene TRBJ2-7, with 8 bases matching TRBD1. Germline trimming cut 4 bases from V and 0 bases from J; bases unmatched to any gene: 5. The length of the CDR3 is 15 residues. Germline values: CDR1 MDHEN, CDR2 SYDVKM. The chain's CDR3 is CASSSTGAISYEQYF. CDR3 DNA sequence: TGTGCCAGCAGTTCGACAGGGGCCATCTCCTACGAGCAGTACTTC.

The V and J genes are TRBV14 and TRBJ1-5; 7 bases agree with TRBD1. The CDR3 consists of 17 residues. V trimming: 0 bases; J trimming: 5 bases; junction bases outside the gene matches: 10. The germline CDR1 and CDR2 sequences are SGHDN and FVKESK. CDR3 in amino acids: CASSQDARRQGHQPQHF. Written as DNA, the CDR3 is TGTGCCAGCAGCCAAGACGCGAGGAGACAGGGTCATCAGCCCCAGCATTTT.

The rearrangement uses TRBV28 and TRBJ2-7, with TRBD1 identical over 7 bases. The CDR3 consists of 13 residues. Germline V gene lookup returns CDR1 MDHEN and CDR2 SYDVKM. Trimming removed 6 bases from V and 2 bases from J; junction bases left unmatched: 4. CDR3 loop: CASRGTVPYEQYF. The CDR3 nucleotides read TGTGCCAGCAGGGGGACAGTTCCCTACGAGCAGTACTTC.

The rearrangement links TRBV6-4 to TRBJ1-1; possibly TRBD1 for D (5 bases). The CDR3 consists of 14 residues. Trimming took 2 bases from V and 5 from J, leaving 12 bases between them. Germline assignment: CDR1 MRHNA and CDR2 SNTAGT. The CDR3 region is CASSDRERGTEAFF. In DNA, the CDR3 is TGTGCCAGCAGTGACAGGGAAAGGGGAACTGAAGCTTTCTTT.

The rearrangement joins TRBV9 to TRBJ1-3, with TRBD1 matching over 7 bases. V dropped 3 bases and J dropped 1; count of bases not matched to a gene: 4. CDR3 length: 15 amino acids. The germline gives CDR1 SGDLS, CDR2 YYNGEE. This chain's CDR3 is CASSAGTVSGNTIYF. Written as DNA, the CDR3 is TGTGCCAGCAGCGCCGGGACAGTTTCTGGAAACACCATATATTTT.

V is TRBV6-6 and J is TRBJ1-5; 7 bases are shared with TRBD1. Germline V gene lookup returns CDR1 MNHNY and CDR2 SVGAGI (reference sequence). The ends lost 6 bases at V and 2 bases at J; junction bases unmatched: 4. CDR3 length equals 14 residues. This chain's CDR3 is CASSPGQGNQPQHF. The CDR3 DNA reads TGTGCCAGCAGCCCTGGACAGGGCAATCAGCCCCAGCATTTT.

This chain links TRBV6-2 or TRBV6-3 with TRBJ1-5; D remains unclear. Trimming took off 4 bases at V and 7 bases at J, with 17 bases between the two ends. Looked up from germline, CDR1 is MNHEY and CDR2 is SVGEGT. CDR3 length equals 15 residues. The CDR3 bases are TGTGCCAGCAGTTTCCCGACAACCTCGAGACAGCCCCAGCATTTT. Translating gives CASSFPTTSRQPQHF.

V and J are TRBV7-8 and TRBJ2-6; perhaps TRBD1 as D (5 bases). Trimming left V 3 bases short and J 2 bases short, with 8 bases between. CDR1 and CDR2 from the germline V gene are SGHVS and FQNEAQ. The CDR3 loop spans 15 amino acids. DNA of the CDR3: TGTGCCAGCAGCTTCGGACACCCTGGGGCCAACGTCCTGACTTTC. Translated, it gives CASSFGHPGANVLTF. The whole variable domain, remainder taken from reference TRBV7-8 and TRBJ2-6, is GAGVSQSPRYKVAKRGQDVALRCDPISGHVSLFWYQQALGQGPEFLTYFQNEAQLDKSGLPSDRFFAERPEGSVSTLKIQRTQQEDSAVYLCASSFGHPGANVLTFGAGSRLTVL.

The chain has TRBV11-3 and TRBJ2-1; D gene ambiguous. The germline gives CDR1 SGHNT, CDR2 YENEEA. Trimming pared 1 base from V and 9 bases from J, leaving 10 bases between. CDR3 length: 13 residues. CDR3 DNA: TGTGCCAGCAGCTTAGGTAGCTCGGGTGAGCAGTTCTTC. It specifies CASSLGSSGEQFF.

The chain is built from TRBV24-1 and TRBJ1-5; 7 bases align to TRBD1. The germline V gene encodes CDR1 KGHDR and CDR2 SFDVKD. This CDR3 has 18 residues. V lost 2 bases, J lost 0 bases, and 9 bases stayed unmatched. For the CDR3, the DNA is TGTGCCACCAGTGATTCTAGGACAGGTGGGCTTAGCAATCAGCCCCAGCATTTT. This gives the protein CATSDSRTGGLSNQPQHF.

This rearrangement joins TRBV27 to TRBJ1-3; TRBD1 might be the D (5 bases). This CDR3 contains 15 residues. Germline V lookup: CDR1 MNHEY, CDR2 SMNVEV (reference sequence). Trimming took off 3 bases at V and 3 bases at J, with 12 bases between the two ends. In DNA, the CDR3 is TGTGCCAGCAGTTTGACGGCCGACAGTGGAAACACCATATATTTT. Translated, it gives CASSLTADSGNTIYF.

The V gene is TRBV9, the J gene TRBJ2-3; tentatively, D is TRBD2 (5 bases). The ends were cut back, 0 bases at V and 3 bases at J, with 11 bases in the middle. Germline values: CDR1 SGDLS, CDR2 YYNGEE. The CDR3 sequence is 15 residues long. CDR3 protein: CASSVGAGLTDTQYF. The CDR3, as DNA: TGTGCCAGCAGCGTAGGTGCGGGCCTAACAGATACGCAGTATTTT.